This T cell receptor beta chain was obtained from a study of neoadjuvant anti-PD-1 for oral cavity cancer (TCRdb year 2021). For the study in its entirety: Before curative-intent surgical resection, most patients were given three to four biweekly doses of nivolumab at 3 mg/kg. Patients who did not progress were given a fourth nivolumab dose at about day 43 and had definitive surgical resection on days 50-56. The parent correlative cohort included some 13 patients, with an approximately 30% response rate. Under RECIST 1.1, patients with complete response, partial response or stable disease were classed as responders, and patients with progression were classed as non-responders. On the study overall, not on this receptor specifically: Higher pretreatment blood Treg/Th17 ratios correlated with higher pretreatment blood TCRbeta clonality and lower post-treatment tumor TCRbeta clonality. The TCR analyses had only a few patients in each response group, and the authors called for validation in larger cohorts. Larger post-treatment sizes of preexisting intratumoral clones correlated with greater tumor shrinkage, suggesting expansion of preexisting clones contributed to response.

On this clone itself: Its antigen remains unidentified. No base quality information exists; no much larger clone differs at one position.

The V and J ends are trimmed by 3 bases and 0 bases, leaving 8 bases between them. The CDR3 numbers 15 residues from cysteine through phenylalanine. Of the read, only the CDR3 DNA is kept; its 45 bases are in frame from base 1. The germline V gene (reference sequence) provides CDR1 SEHNR and CDR2 FQNEAQ. The time point label corresponds to: after neoadjuvant nivolumab, at surgical resection. The patients had newly diagnosed stage II-IVA oral cavity squamous cell carcinoma and had not received any prior systemic or radiation treatment. The cohort was composed of patients with HPV-negative, locally advanced oral cavity squamous cell carcinoma. Samples were obtained from a longitudinal correlative study of a single-arm phase II trial of neoadjuvant nivolumab in oral cavity squamous cell carcinoma. Subject-matched pre- and post-treatment PBMCs and tumors from three responders and three non-responders underwent genomic DNA-based TCRbeta sequencing. For tumor tissue, genomic DNA extraction relied on the Maxwell RSC DNA from Tissue kit.

Tumor libraries used mostly 4.8 ug of input genomic DNA for survey sequencing, with two replicates per sample. The immunoSEQ hsTCRbeta kit was used to prepare TCRbeta libraries according to the manufacturer's instructions. Sequencing of the completed libraries took place using an Illumina NovaSeq 6000 S4 flow cell after they had been pooled to about 3 nM. The paper's data handling went like this. The immunoSEQ Analyzer handled quality control and preprocessing of the raw data. The analysis was restricted to productive rearrangements, with each unique CDR3 amino acid sequence defining a clonotype. Repertoire clonality was estimated as the Gini-Simpson index, which was calculated using the R package tcR. Student's t test was used to compare Gini indices, and Pearson correlation was used to assess associations with tumor size change. Held by TCRdb, this immuneACCESS table contains in-frame sequences only and omits some clones. Under half of the omission traces to an unresolved V gene where checked; the cause of the rest is unknown. The V and J calls and clone size were taken over from that table, and D and trimming were inferred from the DNA. The table for this sample lists around 24,000 clones; around a quarter of them were counted only once. 16% of the sample is taken by the ten largest.

The source of this sequence is a person aged 40 to 85 with oral cavity squamous cell carcinoma. The chain couples TRBV7-9 to TRBJ2-2; too little of a D gene remains to name it. The source was tumor tissue, collected after nivolumab (anti-PD-1) treatment. The bases read TGTGCCAGCAGCTTCCGCAGGACGAACACCGGGGAGCTGTTTTTT. This gives the protein CASSFRRTNTGELFF.